A single sample gave rise to the 5 T cell receptor beta chains below, sequenced in a study of T cells in Graves' hyperthyroidism and ophthalmopathy. Amplified TCR beta CDR3 regions derived from RNA transcripts. HTBI primers were the set used in a first-round RT-PCR of the TCR CDR3. One entry per CDR3 protein, called by TCRdb with MiXCR from the multiplex PCR reads. Of around 450,000 distinct CDR3 sequences listed, around 13% were seen once; the top ten hold more than 4.5%. Sequencing was carried out using blood. These receptors were taken from a woman between 18 and 29 years old with Graves' hyperthyroidism.

This clonotype was seen only once. CDR3: CSAPRLRTGVPYSNQPQHF. The DNA of the CDR3 is TGCAGTGCTCCCCGGTTAAGGACAGGGGTACCTTATAGCAATCAGCCCCAGCATTTT. This chain links TRBV20-1 with TRBJ1-5, with TRBD1 matching over 9 bases. The V gene end was trimmed by 5 bases and the J gene end by 0 bases; junction bases not matched to a gene: 17. CDR1 is DFQATT and CDR2 is SNEGSKA in the germline V gene (reference sequence). The CDR3 sequence is 19 residues long.

This clonotype was seen only a few times. This chain connects TRBV6-6 to TRBJ1-3; D is uncertain. Germline V lookup: CDR1 MNHNY, CDR2 SVGAGI (reference sequence). The CDR3 length is 14 residues. Trimming cost V 0 bases and J 2 bases, with 5 bases left between them. The DNA for the CDR3 is TGTGCCAGCAGTTACTCCGGGGCTGGAAACACCATATATTTT. It specifies CASSYSGAGNTIYF.

This clonotype showed up many times. This chain links TRBV6-1 with TRBJ2-7; D perhaps matches TRBD2 (5 bases). The CDR3 covers 13 residues. The V and J ends lost 11 bases and 2 bases respectively, with 16 bases between them. Germline loops: CDR1 MNHNS, CDR2 SASEGT. The CDR3 here is CARAQEGPYEQYF. The CDR3 nucleotides are TGTGCCCGGGCACAAGAGGGTCCCTACGAGCAGTACTTC.

The chain uses TRBV27 and TRBJ1-5; D unclear. The CDR3 covers 17 residues. V was cut by 8 bases and J by 0 bases, with 20 bases left in between. Germline V CDR1 and CDR2: MNHEY, SMNVEV (reference sequence). In DNA, the CDR3 is TGTGCCAGCCGTACGACGTGGTCTCAGGTTAGCAATCAGCCCCAGCATTTT. Translation: CASRTTWSQVSNQPQHF.

The chain is built from TRBV6-1 and TRBJ1-1, with 9 bases that match TRBD1. The CDR3 has 13 amino acids. Germline CDR1 reads MNHNS; CDR2 reads SASEGT. Trimming removed 7 bases from V and 4 bases from J; junction bases left unmatched: 4. The CDR3 sequence: CASTQTGGTEAFF. The CDR3 nucleotides read TGTGCCAGCACCCAGACAGGGGGCACTGAAGCTTTCTTT.